Sequencing of this T cell receptor beta chain was carried out in a study of cytomegalovirus exposure and HLA in healthy donors. Findings and caveats of the study: Most TCR sequences showed up rarely, but some public TCRs showed up in many donors. With further analysis later on, most CMV-associated TCR beta chains appeared HLA-restricted.

It was healthy bone marrow donors who served as donors. Despite likely unrecorded immune exposures, the donors were nominally healthy at the time of sampling. CDR3 length: 14 residues. Trimming stripped 0 bases from V and 1 base from J, with 7 bases between. Germline CDR1 SGHRS, CDR2 YFSETQ. As for this clone: The antigen remains unidentified.

PCR used 60 Vbeta primers and 13 Jbeta primers. Assay used: immunoSEQ multiplex PCR; TCRdb lists only in-frame clones, some missing. The sample records more than 150,000 clones, approximately 85% being singletons. The TCR sequence derives from a woman younger than 35 in good health and CMV-seronegative. The rearrangement uses TRBV5-1 and TRBJ1-2; tentative D call: TRBD1 (5 bases). Sequencing input: PBMCs. The CDR3 bases are TGCGCCAGCAGCTTGGAAGGGGTTAACTATGGCTACACCTTC. Amino acid sequence: CASSLEGVNYGYTF.